This T cell receptor (beta chain) was documented in a study of tissue T cells after allogeneic stem cell transplantation. Overall study results and limits: Only a limited share of tissue TCRs appeared in blood or spleen. Some tissue clones might be persisting host cells; their alloreactivity or antigen specificity was not determined.

In the case of this clone: The antigen is unknown.

TCRbeta CDR3 was sequenced at survey depth with template counts. The method was immunoSEQ multiplex PCR; TCRdb's version includes in-frame clones alone and lacks a portion of them. The sample contains about 9,800 clones, 50% to 75% of which appear only once. Germline V gives CDR1 SGHAT, CDR2 FQNNGV. The CDR3 totals 15 residues. V shed 0 bases and J shed 4 bases, with 10 bases lying between them. Sequences were derived from tissue from the stomach, sampled at autopsy. The chain is built from TRBV11-2 and TRBJ2-1, with D possibly TRBD1 on 5 matching bases. The clonotype comes from a male donor older than 55 with lung cancer. CDR3 amino acids: CASSLDRVPYNEQFF. CDR3 nucleotide sequence: TGTGCCAGCAGCTTAGACAGGGTCCCTTACAATGAGCAGTTCTTC.